One sample yielded the 21 T cell receptor beta chains listed below, sequenced in a study of T cells in tuberculosis. Here immunoSEQ multiplex PCR was the method, and the copy in TCRdb shows in-frame clones only, minus some. The top ten hold around a sixth of the sample, which has tens of thousands of clones, about 92% seen once. The material sequenced was PBMCs. Every receptor here comes from a donor under 30 with latent tuberculosis or without tuberculosis infection. Some clones in this sample may be carry-over from other donors' samples.

V and J are TRBV5-8 and TRBJ2-2; no definite D call. Per the germline V gene, CDR1 is SGHTS and CDR2 is YDEGEE. V shed 6 bases and J shed 5 bases, with 20 bases lying between them. The CDR3 has 16 residues. CDR3 loop: CASIPLRTAGTGELFF. In nucleotides, the CDR3 is TGTGCCAGCATCCCCCTGCGAACCGCCGGTACCGGGGAGCTGTTTTTT.

This chain links TRBV9 with TRBJ1-3; D remains ambiguous. V was cut by 0 bases and J by 8 bases, with 3 bases left in between. Germline CDR1 is SGDLS and CDR2 is YYNGEE. CDR3 size: 11 residues. In DNA, the CDR3 is TGTGCCAGCAGCGTAGGAGACACCATATATTTT. Translation: CASSVGDTIYF.

The chain's CDR3 is CASSPRRSDTQYF. The CDR3 nucleotides read TGTGCCAGCAGCCCTAGGCGGTCAGATACGCAGTATTTT. The chain uses TRBV28 and TRBJ2-3; D remains unclear. The germline V gene has CDR1 MDHEN and CDR2 SYDVKM. V was clipped by 6 bases and J by 4 bases, with 11 bases between them. CDR3 length equals 13 residues.

The genes are TRBV4-1 and TRBJ1-1; D call uncertain. Germline lookup yields CDR1 MGHRA and CDR2 YSYEKL. The CDR3 is 14 residues long. V was clipped by 3 bases and J by 6 bases, with 14 bases between them. CDR3 protein: CASSHSPTGSEAFF. CDR3 coding DNA: TGCGCCAGCAGCCATTCGCCGACGGGTTCTGAAGCTTTCTTT.

This clone was detected only once. The chain has TRBV4-1 and TRBJ2-1; D uncertain. The V end was cut by 4 bases, the J end by 4 bases, with 11 bases between. The CDR3 contains 14 residues. CDR1 MGHRA and CDR2 YSYEKL come from the germline V gene. In DNA, the CDR3 is TGCGCCAGCAGCCCCATATGGGCGTACAATGAGCAGTTCTTC. Translating it yields CASSPIWAYNEQFF.

This clone came up once. V gene TRBV7-9 combines with J gene TRBJ2-7; TRBD2 agrees at 7 bases. The CDR3 is 14 residues long. Trimming took 4 bases from V and 5 from J; bases not matched to a gene: 8. Germline assignment: CDR1 SEHNR and CDR2 FQNEAQ (reference sequence). This CDR3 is CASSWTRALDEQYF. The CDR3, as DNA: TGTGCCAGCAGCTGGACTAGGGCCTTGGACGAGCAGTACTTC. The full variable domain, its missing parts supplied by reference TRBV7-9 and TRBJ2-7, is DTGVSQNPRHKITKRGQNVTFRCDPISEHNRLYWYRQTLGQGPEFLTYFQNEAQLEKSRLLSDRFSAERPKGSFSTLEIQRTEQGDSAMYLCASSWTRALDEQYFGPGTRLTVT.

This rearrangement joins TRBV7-2 to TRBJ1-6, with D hard to call. Trimming took 2 bases from V and 10 from J, leaving 18 bases between them. This CDR3 region has 16 residues. Germline CDR1 reads SGHTA; CDR2 reads FQGNSA. CDR3 DNA sequence: TGTGCCAGCAGCTTAAGTGGGGAGGCGGGTAGCTCACCCCTCCACTTT. Translation: CASSLSGEAGSSPLHF.

J is TRBJ1-2 and V is TRBV29-1; 8 positions agree with TRBD1. Germline CDR1 reads SQVTM; CDR2 reads ANQGSEA. CDR3 size: 13 residues. V shed 6 bases and J 7 bases; nucleotides not matched to a gene: 10. The CDR3 loop is CSVWTGNVGGYTF. The DNA for the CDR3 is TGCAGCGTATGGACAGGGAATGTCGGTGGCTACACCTTC.

This sequence joins TRBV7-6 and TRBJ2-7, with 8 bases lining up with TRBD1. This CDR3 is built from 14 residues. Germline CDR1 reads SGHVS; CDR2 reads FNYEAQ. V dropped 1 base and J dropped 2; count of bases not matched to a gene: 1. For the CDR3, the DNA is TGTGCCAGCAGCTTAGGGGGACAGGCCTACGAGCAGTACTTC. Translation: CASSLGGQAYEQYF.

The rearrangement uses TRBV9 and TRBJ2-7; a weak D match, TRBD2 (6 bases). This CDR3 has 13 residues. With 0 bases removed from V and 6 bases from J, the gap between germline ends came to 10 bases. Germline CDR1 reads SGDLS; CDR2 reads YYNGEE. CDR3 sequence: CASSVEWGGEQYF. Written as DNA, the CDR3 is TGTGCCAGCAGCGTAGAGTGGGGAGGCGAGCAGTACTTC.

V gene TRBV7-7 combines with J gene TRBJ2-1, with 11 bases matching TRBD2. The CDR3 sequence is 15 residues long. The junction had 3 bases not matched to a gene; V was cut back by 4 bases and J by 4 bases. Germline-derived CDR1 and CDR2 are SSHAT and FNYEAQ (reference sequence). The CDR3 here is CASSSRTSGYNEQFF. CDR3 bases: TGTGCCAGCAGCTCCCGGACTAGCGGGTACAATGAGCAGTTCTTC.

The chain is built from TRBV27 and TRBJ2-7, with 10 bases that match TRBD1. This CDR3 contains 14 residues. Germline CDR1 is MNHEY and CDR2 is SMNVEV (reference sequence). V trimming: 2 bases; J trimming: 4 bases; junction bases outside the gene matches: 2. Here the CDR3 DNA reads TGTGCCAGCAGTTTAGGGACAGGGGCGTACGAGCAGTACTTC. This sequence encodes CASSLGTGAYEQYF.

In this sample, this clone turned up a few times. V and J are TRBV7-9 and TRBJ2-3; no definite D call. The CDR3 consists of 15 residues. Trimming pared 5 bases from V and 5 bases from J, leaving 17 bases between. Germline loops: CDR1 SEHNR, CDR2 FQNEAQ (reference sequence). The CDR3 protein is CASSPPGSPGDTQYF. The CDR3 DNA sequence: TGTGCCAGCAGCCCACCGGGTAGTCCGGGAGATACGCAGTATTTT.

The chain recombines TRBV9 with TRBJ2-3, with 7 positions matching TRBD1. CDR3 length equals 14 residues. Germline V gene data show CDR1 as SGDLS and CDR2 as YYNGEE. The V segment lost 3 bases and the J segment 3 bases; nucleotides outside the gene matches: 4. The CDR3 is CASSALTGTDTQYF. The CDR3 DNA reads TGTGCCAGCAGCGCCCTGACAGGGACAGATACGCAGTATTTT. Filled out from reference TRBV9 and TRBJ2-3, the complete variable domain reads DSGVTQTPKHLITATGQRVTLRCSPRSGDLSVYWYQQSLDQGLQFLIQYYNGEERAKGNILERFSAQQFPDLHSELNLSSLELGDSALYFCASSALTGTDTQYFGPGTRLTVL.

The chain couples TRBV5-1 to TRBJ1-1; TRBD1 aligns across 12 bases. This CDR3 region has 18 residues. Unmatched junction bases numbered 10, after V lost 4 bases and J lost 0 bases. Per germline, CDR1 SGHRS and CDR2 YFSETQ. The CDR3 DNA follows: TGCGCCAGCAGCCGATCCGGGACAGGGGGCCTCCTGAACACTGAAGCTTTCTTT. Translation: CASSRSGTGGLLNTEAFF.

The chain links TRBV11-2 to TRBJ2-2; weak D call: TRBD1 (6 bases). Trimming pared 7 bases from V and 0 bases from J, leaving 9 bases between. Per germline, CDR1 SGHAT and CDR2 FQNNGV. This CDR3 comprises 14 residues. The CDR3 DNA sequence: TGTGCCAGCAAGGCAGGGGCGAACACCGGGGAGCTGTTTTTT. Its translation is CASKAGANTGELFF.

The rearrangement links TRBV6-1 to TRBJ2-7; D might be TRBD2 (5 bases). The CDR3 consists of 13 residues. V lost 4 bases, J lost 9 bases, and 16 bases lay in between. CDR1 MNHNS and CDR2 SASEGT come from the germline V gene. CDR3 loop: CASSVGHGEGQYF. Written as DNA, the CDR3 is TGTGCCAGCAGTGTAGGTCACGGGGAAGGGCAGTACTTC.

V and J are TRBV6-5 and TRBJ1-6, with no clear D. CDR1 is MNHEY, CDR2 SVGAGI, per germline. Trimming removed 8 bases from V and 10 bases from J, with 12 bases in between. There are 12 residues in the CDR3. For the CDR3, the DNA is TGTGCCAGCCGGGGATCGGGCTCACCCCTCCACTTT. Amino acids: CASRGSGSPLHF.

The chain couples TRBV7-2 to TRBJ1-2; TRBD1 agrees at 8 bases. In germline, CDR1 is SGHTA, CDR2 FQGNSA. The length of the CDR3 is 14 residues. After removal of 6 bases from V and 4 bases from J, the junction contained 7 bases not matched to a gene. CDR3 residues: CASRLPGGLYGYTF. The CDR3 DNA reads TGTGCCAGCAGACTCCCAGGGGGCCTCTATGGCTACACCTTC.

The chain uses TRBV11-2 and TRBJ2-3; 11 bases line up with TRBD2. Germline-derived CDR1 and CDR2 are SGHAT and FQNNGV. The CDR3 covers 16 residues. V lost 5 bases to trimming and J lost 6 bases; unmatched junction nucleotides: 10. CDR3 residues: CASSPRTSGRGDTQYF. CDR3 nucleotides: TGTGCCAGCAGCCCTAGGACTAGCGGGCGTGGGGATACGCAGTATTTT.

The chain couples TRBV25-1 to TRBJ1-4, with 10 bases fitting TRBD1. The CDR3 sequence is 15 residues long. V was pared by 8 bases and J by 5 bases, with 8 bases of the junction left unmatched. The germline gives CDR1 MGHDK, CDR2 SYGVNS. The CDR3 here is CASGSPGQGNEKLFF. The CDR3 coding sequence is TGTGCCAGCGGCAGCCCGGGACAGGGGAATGAAAAACTGTTTTTT.